This TCR beta chain was found in a study of T-cell memory formation after mild COVID-19. MiXCR was run by TCRdb on the 5' RACE reads, yielding one entry per CDR3 protein. The data show about 560,000 distinct CDR3 sequences, approximately 21% seen once. Study-wide results and limits: Within pre-infection memory, some responding clones were found, suggesting cross-reactive memory joined.

The V end lost 4 bases, the J end lost 9 bases, and 11 bases lay between the germline ends. Germline V lookup: CDR1 PRHDT, CDR2 FYEKMQ (reference sequence). The length of the CDR3 is 12 residues. This clonotype was counted between two and nine times. Its antigen is unidentified. The chain couples TRBV13 to TRBJ2-3; possibly TRBD1 for D (6 bases). Specimen: PBMCs or a T cell subset sorted from them (not recorded which). The TCR sequence derives from an adult woman who had mild COVID-19 (a few samples of this study predate the infection). Cell type and time point are not known. CDR3 protein: CASSSRRGTQYF. The CDR3 DNA is TGTGCCAGCAGCTCCCGCAGGGGAACGCAGTATTTT.